This T cell receptor (beta chain) originates from a study of blood T cell repertoires in COVID-19. Study-level information: Sources were T cells, B-cell-depleted T cells, or PBMCs; the material itself was cDNA or gDNA.

The CDR3 length is 15 residues. V dropped 3 bases and J dropped 2 bases, with 13 bases sitting between them. The germline V gene encodes CDR1 SGHAT and CDR2 FQNNGV. Original methodology: The assay estimated nucleated cells by amplifying reference gene primers. Only in-frame clones appear in the TCRdb table, and some are missing; sequencing was by immunoSEQ multiplex PCR. Clone size and the V and J calls come from that table; the DNA yielded D and trimming. Of about 110,000 clones in the sample, 85% to 90% were seen once. The chain uses TRBV11-2 and TRBJ1-1; D is uncertain. The sequence was collected from a woman aged 45-65 years with acute or convalescent COVID-19. Material for sequencing was peripheral blood. The CDR3 DNA follows: TGTGCCAGCAGCTTGATTGGTTCGACTAACACTGAAGCTTTCTTT. It encodes CASSLIGSTNTEAFF.